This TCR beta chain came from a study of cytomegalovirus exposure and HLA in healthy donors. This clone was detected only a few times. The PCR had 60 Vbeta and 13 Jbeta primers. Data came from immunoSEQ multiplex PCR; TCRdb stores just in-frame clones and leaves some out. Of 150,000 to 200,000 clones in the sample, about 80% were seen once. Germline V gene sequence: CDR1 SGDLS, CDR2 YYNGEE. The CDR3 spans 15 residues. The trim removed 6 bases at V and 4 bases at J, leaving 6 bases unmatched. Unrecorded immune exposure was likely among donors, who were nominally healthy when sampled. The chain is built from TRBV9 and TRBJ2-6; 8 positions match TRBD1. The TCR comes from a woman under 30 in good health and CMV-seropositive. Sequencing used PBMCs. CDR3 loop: CASTRTGLGANVLTF. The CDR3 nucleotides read TGTGCCAGCACCAGGACAGGGCTCGGGGCCAACGTCCTGACTTTC.